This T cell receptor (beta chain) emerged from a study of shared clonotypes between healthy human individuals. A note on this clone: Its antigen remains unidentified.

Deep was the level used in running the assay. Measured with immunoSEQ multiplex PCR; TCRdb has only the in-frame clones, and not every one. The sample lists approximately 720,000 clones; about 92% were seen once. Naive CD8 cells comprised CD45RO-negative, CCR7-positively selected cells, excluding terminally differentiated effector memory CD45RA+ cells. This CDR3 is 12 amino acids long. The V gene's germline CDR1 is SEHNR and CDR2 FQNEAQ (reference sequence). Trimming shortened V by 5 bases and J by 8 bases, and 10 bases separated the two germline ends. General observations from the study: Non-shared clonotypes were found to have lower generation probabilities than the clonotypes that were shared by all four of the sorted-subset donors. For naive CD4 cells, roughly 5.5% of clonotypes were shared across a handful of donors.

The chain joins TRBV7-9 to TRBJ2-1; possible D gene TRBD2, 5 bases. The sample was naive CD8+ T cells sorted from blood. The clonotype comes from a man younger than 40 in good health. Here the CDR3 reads CASSLWGDEQFF. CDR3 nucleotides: TGTGCCAGCAGCCTATGGGGAGATGAGCAGTTCTTC.